This is a list of T cell receptor beta chains from one sample in a study of post-analysis software for immune sequencing data. TCRdb ran MiXCR on the PCR reads and lists one entry per CDR3 protein. The repertoire includes about 810,000 distinct CDR3 sequences, 53% of them detected once, and 4.6% sits in the top ten. The sequenced sample was blood. Every receptor here comes from a girl between 10 and 17 years old with multiple sclerosis. CDR3s include the opening cysteine and the closing phenylalanine or tryptophan. A D gene is named only where the DNA matches it firmly. Size tells how often a clone was seen (once, few, many) or the class of an expanded clone, and some rows leave it out.

clone size: NA
D gene: NA
V gene: TRBV27
J gene: TRBJ1-4
CDR3 length: 14
CDR3 protein: CASSQRTTNEKLFF
CDR3 DNA: TGTGCCAGCAGTCAGCGAACAACTAATGAAAAACTGTTTTTT

clone size: NA
D gene: TRBD1
V gene: TRBV29-1
J gene: TRBJ2-5
CDR3 length: 14
CDR3 protein: CSAFLGQGLYEQHF
CDR3 DNA: TGCAGCGCCTTTCTCGGACAGGGTCTCTACGAGCAGCACTTC

clone size: NA
D gene: NA
V gene: TRBV27
J gene: TRBJ2-5
CDR3 length: 13
CDR3 protein: CASSFSSGKTQYF
CDR3 DNA: TGTGCCAGCAGTTTCTCCAGCGGAAAGACCCAGTACTTC

clone size: few
D gene: TRBD2
V gene: TRBV7-9
J gene: TRBJ2-1
CDR3 length: 13
CDR3 protein: CASSLGGLAEQFF
CDR3 DNA: TGTGCCAGCAGCTTAGGGGGACTAGCTGAGCAGTTCTTC

clone size: few
D gene: NA
V gene: TRBV15
J gene: TRBJ2-7
CDR3 length: 16
CDR3 protein: CATSREKANPVYEQYF
CDR3 DNA: TGTGCCACCAGCAGGGAGAAGGCCAACCCAGTCTACGAGCAGTACTTC

clone size: many
D gene: NA
V gene: TRBV5-1
J gene: TRBJ2-5
CDR3 length: 12
CDR3 protein: CASSIMMETQYF
CDR3 DNA: TGCGCCAGCAGCATAATGATGGAGACCCAGTACTTC

clone size: NA
D gene: NA
V gene: TRBV7-3
J gene: TRBJ1-4
CDR3 length: 13
CDR3 protein: CASSWDYGEKLFF
CDR3 DNA: TGTGCCAGCAGCTGGGACTACGGTGAAAAACTGTTTTTT

clone size: few
D gene: NA
V gene: TRBV29-1
J gene: TRBJ2-1
CDR3 length: 14
CDR3 protein: CSAVTGVSYNEQFF
CDR3 DNA: TGCAGCGCAGTGACGGGAGTCTCCTACAATGAGCAGTTCTTC

clone size: few
D gene: NA
V gene: TRBV20-1
J gene: TRBJ2-7
CDR3 length: 13
CDR3 protein: CSARDLTAYEQYF
CDR3 DNA: TGCAGTGCTAGAGATTTGACTGCCTACGAGCAGTACTTC

clone size: NA
D gene: TRBD1
V gene: TRBV20-1
J gene: TRBJ2-4
CDR3 length: 16
CDR3 protein: CSARTGGVSILNIQYF
CDR3 DNA: TGCAGTGCAAGGACAGGGGGCGTCTCTATCCTAAACATTCAGTACTTC

clone size: NA
D gene: NA
V gene: TRBV5-1
J gene: TRBJ2-3
CDR3 length: 15
CDR3 protein: CASSLGGALLDTQYF
CDR3 DNA: TGCGCCAGCAGCTTGGGGGGCGCATTATTAGATACGCAGTATTTT

clone size: NA
D gene: TRBD2
V gene: TRBV5-1
J gene: TRBJ2-1
CDR3 length: 18
CDR3 protein: CASSSGTSVLSSYNEQFF
CDR3 DNA: TGCGCCAGCAGCTCGGGCACTAGCGTACTAAGCTCCTACAATGAGCAGTTCTTC

clone size: NA
D gene: TRBD1
V gene: TRBV5-1
J gene: TRBJ1-1
CDR3 length: 17
CDR3 protein: CASSIGQGVVGKTEAFF
CDR3 DNA: TGCGCCAGCAGCATAGGACAGGGGGTGGTGGGAAAAACTGAAGCTTTCTTT

clone size: few
D gene: NA
V gene: TRBV7-9
J gene: TRBJ2-1
CDR3 length: 14
CDR3 protein: CASSLPVPRGEQFF
CDR3 DNA: TGTGCCAGCAGCCTTCCCGTCCCCAGGGGTGAGCAGTTCTTC

clone size: NA
D gene: TRBD2
V gene: TRBV4-1
J gene: TRBJ2-7
CDR3 length: 16
CDR3 protein: CASSQDQTSGSYEQYF
CDR3 DNA: TGCGCCAGCAGCCAAGATCAGACTAGCGGGTCCTACGAGCAGTACTTC

clone size: many
D gene: NA
V gene: TRBV5-1
J gene: TRBJ2-7
CDR3 length: 14
CDR3 protein: CASSLGGTTYEQYF
CDR3 DNA: TGCGCCAGCAGCTTGGGGGGGACGACCTACGAGCAGTACTTC

clone size: once
D gene: NA
V gene: TRBV18
J gene: TRBJ2-1
CDR3 length: 14
CDR3 protein: CASSLNPASNEQFF
CDR3 DNA: TGTGCCAGCTCACTAAACCCGGCCAGCAATGAGCAGTTCTTC

clone size: once
D gene: NA
V gene: TRBV20-1
J gene: TRBJ2-1
CDR3 length: 15
CDR3 protein: CSAKSVTLGANEQFF
CDR3 DNA: TGCAGTGCTAAGTCTGTGACCCTAGGTGCGAATGAGCAGTTCTTC

clone size: few
D gene: TRBD1
V gene: TRBV29-1
J gene: TRBJ2-1
CDR3 length: 12
CDR3 protein: CSVGTGSNEQFF
CDR3 DNA: TGCAGCGTGGGGACAGGGAGCAATGAGCAGTTCTTC

clone size: NA
D gene: TRBD1
V gene: TRBV7-3
J gene: TRBJ2-1
CDR3 length: 15
CDR3 protein: CASSPGQGGSFEQFF
CDR3 DNA: TGTGCCAGCAGCCCGGGACAGGGAGGTTCGTTTGAGCAGTTCTTC

clone size: once
D gene: NA
V gene: TRBV20-1
J gene: TRBJ2-7
CDR3 length: 11
CDR3 protein: CSAAPSYEQYF
CDR3 DNA: TGCAGTGCCGCACCTTCCTACGAGCAGTACTTC

clone size: NA
D gene: TRBD1
V gene: TRBV5-1
J gene: TRBJ2-3
CDR3 length: 15
CDR3 protein: CASRRDSPSTDTQYF
CDR3 DNA: TGCGCCAGCAGAAGGGACAGCCCAAGCACAGATACGCAGTATTTT

clone size: NA
D gene: NA
V gene: TRBV28
J gene: TRBJ2-7
CDR3 length: 15
CDR3 protein: CASSYDIGRTYEQYF
CDR3 DNA: TGTGCCAGCAGTTACGATATCGGCCGGACCTACGAGCAGTACTTC

clone size: NA
D gene: NA
V gene: TRBV11-2
J gene: TRBJ2-1
CDR3 length: 14
CDR3 protein: CASKGGGVYNEQFF
CDR3 DNA: TGTGCCAGCAAGGGCGGGGGCGTCTACAATGAGCAGTTCTTC

clone size: few
D gene: NA
V gene: TRBV15
J gene: TRBJ2-7
CDR3 length: 13
CDR3 protein: CATRLRSSYEQYF
CDR3 DNA: TGTGCCACCAGACTCCGTAGCTCCTACGAGCAGTACTTC

clone size: NA
D gene: NA
V gene: TRBV15
J gene: TRBJ2-4
CDR3 length: 13
CDR3 protein: CATSRVPKNIQYF
CDR3 DNA: TGTGCCACCAGCAGAGTTCCCAAAAACATTCAGTACTTC

clone size: NA
D gene: NA
V gene: TRBV25-1
J gene: TRBJ2-5
CDR3 length: 15
CDR3 protein: CASSEQGLDLETQYF
CDR3 DNA: TGTGCCAGCAGTGAACAGGGCCTGGATCTAGAGACCCAGTACTTC

clone size: NA
D gene: TRBD2
V gene: TRBV7-6
J gene: TRBJ2-5
CDR3 length: 15
CDR3 protein: CASSWGLGRSETQYF
CDR3 DNA: TGTGCCAGCAGCTGGGGACTAGGACGGTCAGAGACCCAGTACTTC

clone size: few
D gene: TRBD1
V gene: TRBV6-6
J gene: TRBJ1-2
CDR3 length: 15
CDR3 protein: CASSSRDRSNYGYTF
CDR3 DNA: TGTGCCAGCAGTTCTCGGGACAGGTCTAACTATGGCTACACCTTC

clone size: NA
D gene: TRBD2
V gene: TRBV5-1
J gene: TRBJ2-1
CDR3 length: 16
CDR3 protein: CASSLAASGTPNEQFF
CDR3 DNA: TGCGCCAGCAGCTTGGCGGCTAGCGGGACCCCCAATGAGCAGTTCTTC

clone size: NA
D gene: NA
V gene: TRBV7-2
J gene: TRBJ2-1
CDR3 length: 11
CDR3 protein: CASRGRGEQFF
CDR3 DNA: TGTGCCAGCCGGGGGCGGGGGGAGCAGTTCTTC

clone size: few
D gene: TRBD1
V gene: TRBV29-1
J gene: TRBJ2-7
CDR3 length: 14
CDR3 protein: CSCAPGTGDYEQYF
CDR3 DNA: TGCAGCTGTGCCCCCGGGACAGGTGATTACGAGCAGTACTTC

clone size: NA
D gene: NA
V gene: TRBV20-1
J gene: TRBJ1-1
CDR3 length: 16
CDR3 protein: CSARDLGPRRNTEAFF
CDR3 DNA: TGCAGTGCTAGAGATCTGGGACCAAGGAGAAACACTGAAGCTTTCTTT

clone size: few
D gene: TRBD2
V gene: TRBV5-1
J gene: TRBJ2-7
CDR3 length: 14
CDR3 protein: CASSEAKGGDEQYF
CDR3 DNA: TGCGCCAGCTCTGAAGCGAAGGGAGGGGACGAGCAGTACTTC

clone size: NA
D gene: TRBD2
V gene: TRBV7-2
J gene: TRBJ2-3
CDR3 length: 15
CDR3 protein: CASSLSGLSTGTQYF
CDR3 DNA: TGTGCCAGCAGCCTTAGCGGGCTCAGCACAGGTACGCAGTATTTT

clone size: NA
D gene: NA
V gene: TRBV4-1
J gene: TRBJ2-3
CDR3 length: 15
CDR3 protein: CASSQTGIGTDTQYF
CDR3 DNA: TGCGCCAGCAGCCAAACAGGGATAGGGACAGATACGCAGTATTTT

clone size: NA
D gene: NA
V gene: TRBV6-5
J gene: TRBJ2-3
CDR3 length: 13
CDR3 protein: CASSYSPSDTQYF
CDR3 DNA: TGTGCCAGCAGTTATTCGCCATCGGATACGCAGTATTTT

clone size: NA
D gene: TRBD1
V gene: TRBV28
J gene: TRBJ2-1
CDR3 length: 15
CDR3 protein: CASRMGQPEFNEQFF
CDR3 DNA: TGTGCCAGCAGGATGGGACAGCCTGAGTTCAATGAGCAGTTCTTC

clone size: few
D gene: NA
V gene: TRBV20-1
J gene: TRBJ2-1
CDR3 length: 13
CDR3 protein: CSARGPGTPRQFF
CDR3 DNA: TGCAGTGCTAGAGGCCCCGGGACCCCAAGGCAGTTCTTC

clone size: few
D gene: TRBD1
V gene: TRBV29-1
J gene: TRBJ1-2
CDR3 length: 14
CDR3 protein: CSVEGTGVNYGYTF
CDR3 DNA: TGCAGCGTTGAAGGGACAGGGGTTAACTATGGCTACACCTTC

clone size: NA
D gene: NA
V gene: TRBV5-6
J gene: TRBJ2-7
CDR3 length: 12
CDR3 protein: CASSSAKYEQYF
CDR3 DNA: TGTGCCAGCAGCTCCGCCAAGTACGAGCAGTACTTC

clone size: NA
D gene: TRBD2
V gene: TRBV20-1
J gene: TRBJ2-1
CDR3 length: 16
CDR3 protein: CSARTRGLAGGRGQFF
CDR3 DNA: TGCAGTGCTAGAACACGGGGACTAGCGGGGGGTAGGGGGCAGTTCTTC

clone size: NA
D gene: TRBD1
V gene: TRBV20-1
J gene: TRBJ2-5
CDR3 length: 14
CDR3 protein: CSARKDRDQETQYF
CDR3 DNA: TGCAGTGCTAGAAAAGACAGGGACCAAGAGACCCAGTACTTC

clone size: NA
D gene: NA
V gene: TRBV5-1
J gene: TRBJ2-1
CDR3 length: 15
CDR3 protein: CASSFPRGHYNEQFF
CDR3 DNA: TGCGCCAGCAGCTTCCCTCGGGGGCACTACAATGAGCAGTTCTTC

clone size: few
D gene: TRBD2
V gene: TRBV6-5
J gene: TRBJ2-3
CDR3 length: 15
CDR3 protein: CASSQTSGRRNTQYF
CDR3 DNA: TGTGCCAGCAGCCAGACTAGCGGGAGGAGGAATACGCAGTATTTT

clone size: NA
D gene: NA
V gene: TRBV12-3/TRBV12-4
J gene: TRBJ1-5
CDR3 length: 15
CDR3 protein: CASSPANLDNQPQHF
CDR3 DNA: TGTGCCAGCAGCCCCGCTAACCTAGACAATCAGCCCCAGCATTTT

clone size: few
D gene: TRBD2
V gene: TRBV10-3
J gene: TRBJ2-1
CDR3 length: 15
CDR3 protein: CAIRKTSGVYNEQFF
CDR3 DNA: TGTGCCATCAGGAAGACTAGCGGGGTCTACAATGAGCAGTTCTTC

clone size: NA
D gene: NA
V gene: TRBV19
J gene: TRBJ1-3
CDR3 length: 13
CDR3 protein: CASSPGAGNTIYF
CDR3 DNA: TGTGCCAGTAGTCCGGGAGCTGGAAACACCATATATTTT

clone size: NA
D gene: TRBD1
V gene: TRBV6-1
J gene: TRBJ2-7
CDR3 length: 16
CDR3 protein: CASSRTGTGGSYEQYF
CDR3 DNA: TGTGCCAGCAGCAGAACCGGGACAGGGGGCTCCTACGAGCAGTACTTC

clone size: NA
D gene: NA
V gene: TRBV29-1
J gene: TRBJ2-7
CDR3 length: 12
CDR3 protein: CSVAWVDYEQYF
CDR3 DNA: TGCAGCGTTGCCTGGGTAGACTACGAGCAGTACTTC

clone size: NA
D gene: NA
V gene: TRBV2
J gene: TRBJ2-5
CDR3 length: 10
CDR3 protein: CASRGGSEYF
CDR3 DNA: TGTGCCAGCAGGGGGGGTTCGGAGTACTTC

clone size: NA
D gene: TRBD1
V gene: TRBV4-1
J gene: TRBJ2-7
CDR3 length: 16
CDR3 protein: CASSHAWGQGTYEQYF
CDR3 DNA: TGCGCCAGCAGCCACGCTTGGGGACAGGGAACCTACGAGCAGTACTTC

clone size: NA
D gene: NA
V gene: TRBV3-1
J gene: TRBJ2-3
CDR3 length: 17
CDR3 protein: CASSPTAQPVATDTQYF
CDR3 DNA: TGTGCCAGCAGCCCTACGGCACAGCCGGTTGCCACAGATACGCAGTATTTT

clone size: NA
D gene: NA
V gene: TRBV24-1
J gene: TRBJ2-5
CDR3 length: 13
CDR3 protein: CATSDAVSETQYF
CDR3 DNA: TGTGCCACCAGTGATGCGGTTTCGGAGACCCAGTACTTC

clone size: NA
D gene: TRBD2
V gene: TRBV12-3/TRBV12-4
J gene: TRBJ2-3
CDR3 length: 16
CDR3 protein: CASSFSPGRGTDTQYF
CDR3 DNA: TGTGCCAGCAGTTTTTCTCCAGGGCGGGGGACAGATACGCAGTATTTT

clone size: few
D gene: TRBD1
V gene: TRBV5-1
J gene: TRBJ1-6
CDR3 length: 20
CDR3 protein: CASSLGDRGLRSSYNSPLHF
CDR3 DNA: TGCGCCAGCAGCCTCGGGGACAGGGGGCTTCGAAGCTCCTATAATTCACCCCTCCACTTT

clone size: few
D gene: NA
V gene: TRBV4-2
J gene: TRBJ2-7
CDR3 length: 14
CDR3 protein: CACSQALASSEQYF
CDR3 DNA: TGTGCCTGCAGCCAAGCCCTAGCGTCCTCCGAGCAGTACTTC

clone size: few
D gene: NA
V gene: TRBV7-2
J gene: TRBJ2-7
CDR3 length: 13
CDR3 protein: CASSYSGAHEQYF
CDR3 DNA: TGTGCCAGCAGTTATTCGGGGGCTCACGAGCAGTACTTC

clone size: NA
D gene: NA
V gene: TRBV6-1
J gene: TRBJ1-5
CDR3 length: 15
CDR3 protein: CASKLGRVSNQPQHF
CDR3 DNA: TGTGCCAGCAAGCTGGGCAGGGTAAGCAATCAGCCCCAGCATTTT

clone size: once
D gene: TRBD1
V gene: TRBV24-1
J gene: TRBJ2-1
CDR3 length: 16
CDR3 protein: CATSDTGTGFYNEQFF
CDR3 DNA: TGTGCCACCAGTGACACCGGGACAGGGTTCTACAATGAGCAGTTCTTC